A single sample is the source of the 2 T cell receptor beta chains below, sequenced in a study of T cell repertoires in cytomegalovirus infection. TCRdb reanalysed the reads using MiXCR and keeps one entry per CDR3 protein. Of about 460,000 distinct CDR3 sequences detected, 10% to 12% appear once; the ten largest clones hold 10%. Sequencing was done on a sample of PBMCs. Receptors were obtained from a human donor in good health (CMV status not recorded). Some clones in this sample may be carry-over from other donors' samples.

This clonotype came up many times. The chain recombines TRBV5-5 with TRBJ2-5; TRBD1 is a possible D gene (5 bases). This CDR3 is 15 amino acids long. Germline V gene sequence: CDR1 SGHKS, CDR2 YYEKEE (reference sequence). V lost 0 bases to trimming and J lost 6 bases, with 15 bases between them. In DNA form, the CDR3 reads TGTGCCAGCAGCTTGGGGGCCGGATCGGACAAGACCCAGTACTTC. Protein: CASSLGAGSDKTQYF.

The table lists this clonotype with many counts. The rearrangement joins TRBV7-2 to TRBJ2-1; weak D call: TRBD1 (7 bases). This CDR3 is built from 15 residues. Germline lookup yields CDR1 SGHTA and CDR2 FQGNSA. Trimming stripped 3 bases from V and 10 bases from J, with 19 bases between. For the CDR3, the DNA is TGTGCCAGCAGCTTTCTAGCCCGCCAGGGGGGAGAGCAGTTCTTC. It codes for CASSFLARQGGEQFF.